This T cell receptor beta chain was captured in a study of T cell changes during pregnancy in multiple sclerosis. Looked up from germline, CDR1 is LNHDA and CDR2 is SQIVND (reference sequence). The trim removed 10 bases at V and 1 base at J, leaving 3 bases unmatched. The CDR3 runs to 13 residues. Repertoires were generated with immunoSEQ multiplex PCR, while TCRdb's copy carries only in-frame clones and drops some. The table shows about 60,000 clones, with just over 90% occurring only once. This chain joins TRBV19 and TRBJ2-1; 8 bases fit TRBD2. This clonotype originated in a female donor with multiple sclerosis, enrolled in a pregnancy study. Sequenced here: peripheral blood, sampled in the second trimester of pregnancy. DNA of the CDR3: TGTGCCACCGTAGCGGGGTCCTACAATGAGCAGTTCTTC. Its protein is CATVAGSYNEQFF.